The clone carrying this TCR beta chain was recorded only once. TCRdb keeps only in-frame clones here, not all; method: immunoSEQ multiplex PCR. The sample has around 80,000 clones; roughly nine tenths are singletons. The J segment lost 5 bases and the V segment lost 6 bases, leaving 8 bases of the junction unmatched. This CDR3 contains 15 residues. Germline V gives CDR1 MDHEN, CDR2 SYDVKM. These data originate in a study of technical replicates of blood from a few donors. The J gene is TRBJ2-2, the V gene TRBV28; TRBD1 matches at 8 bases. Sequencing input: T cells isolated from PBMCs. This TCR came from a human donor in good health. The chain's CDR3 is CASSSSGQVTGELFF. CDR3 DNA: TGTGCCAGCAGCTCATCGGGACAGGTGACCGGGGAGCTGTTTTTT.